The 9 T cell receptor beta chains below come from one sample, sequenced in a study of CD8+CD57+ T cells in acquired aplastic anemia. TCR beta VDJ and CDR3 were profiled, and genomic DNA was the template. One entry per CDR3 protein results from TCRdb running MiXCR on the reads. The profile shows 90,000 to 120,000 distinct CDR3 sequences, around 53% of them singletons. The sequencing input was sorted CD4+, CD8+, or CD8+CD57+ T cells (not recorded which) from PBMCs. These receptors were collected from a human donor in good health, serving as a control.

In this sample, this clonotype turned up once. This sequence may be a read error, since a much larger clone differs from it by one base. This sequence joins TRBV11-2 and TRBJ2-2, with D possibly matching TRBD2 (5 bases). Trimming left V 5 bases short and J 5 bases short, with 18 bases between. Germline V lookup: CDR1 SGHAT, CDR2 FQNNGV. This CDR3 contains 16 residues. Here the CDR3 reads CASSDKDGDGTGELFF. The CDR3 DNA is TGTGCCAGCAGCGACAAAGACGGGGATGGGACCGGGGAGCTGTTTTTT.

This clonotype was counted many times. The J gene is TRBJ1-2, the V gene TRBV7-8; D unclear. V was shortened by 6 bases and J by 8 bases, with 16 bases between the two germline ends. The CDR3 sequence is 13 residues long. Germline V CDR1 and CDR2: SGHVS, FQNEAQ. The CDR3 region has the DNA TGTGCCAGCAGTTATGGGCATTTGGAAGGCTACACCTTC. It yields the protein CASSYGHLEGYTF.

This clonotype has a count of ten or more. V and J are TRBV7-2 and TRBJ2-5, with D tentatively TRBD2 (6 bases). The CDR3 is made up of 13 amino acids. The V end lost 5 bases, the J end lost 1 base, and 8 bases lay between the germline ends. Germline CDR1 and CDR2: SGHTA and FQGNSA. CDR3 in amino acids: CASSGDSQETQYF. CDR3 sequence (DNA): TGTGCCAGCAGCGGGGACTCCCAAGAGACCCAGTACTTC. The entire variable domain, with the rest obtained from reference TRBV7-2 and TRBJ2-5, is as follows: GAGVSQSPSNKVTEKGKDVELRCDPISGHTALYWYRQSLGQGLEFLIYFQGNSAPDKSGLPSDRFSAERTGGSVSTLTIQRTQQEDSAVYLCASSGDSQETQYFGPGTRLLVL.

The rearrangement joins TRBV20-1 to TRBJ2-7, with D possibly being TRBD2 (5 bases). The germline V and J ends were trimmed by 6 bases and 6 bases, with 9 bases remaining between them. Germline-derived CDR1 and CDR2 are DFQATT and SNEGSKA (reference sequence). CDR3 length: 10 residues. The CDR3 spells CSASGGEQYF. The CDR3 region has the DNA TGCAGTGCATCTGGAGGCGAGCAGTACTTC.

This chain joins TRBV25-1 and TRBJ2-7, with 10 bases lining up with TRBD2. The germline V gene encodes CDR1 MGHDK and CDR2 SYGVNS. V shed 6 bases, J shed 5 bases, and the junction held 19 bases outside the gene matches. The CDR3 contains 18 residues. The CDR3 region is CASSSSGGGRGIKNEQYF. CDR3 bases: TGTGCCAGCAGCTCAAGCGGGGGGGGCAGGGGGATCAAAAACGAGCAGTACTTC.

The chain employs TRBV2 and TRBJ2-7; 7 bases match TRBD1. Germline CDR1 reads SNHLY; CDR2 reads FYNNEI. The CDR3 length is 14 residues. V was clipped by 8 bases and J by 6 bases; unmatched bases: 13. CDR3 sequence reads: CASGSRQGVSEQYV. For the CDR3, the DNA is TGTGCCAGCGGTTCAAGACAGGGAGTCTCCGAGCAGTACGTC.

This CDR3 reads CASSGDSPNTEAFF. For the CDR3, the DNA is TGTGCCAGCAGTGGAGACAGCCCGAACACTGAAGCTTTCTTT. This chain links TRBV2 with TRBJ1-1, with TRBD1 as a possible D gene (5 bases). In germline, CDR1 is SNHLY, CDR2 FYNNEI. V shed 4 bases and J shed 1 base, with 10 bases lying between them. The length of the CDR3 is 14 residues. The complete variable domain, with remaining parts taken from reference TRBV2 and TRBJ1-1, reads EPEVTQTPSHQVTQMGQEVILRCVPISNHLYFYWYRQILGQKVEFLVSFYNNEISEKSEIFDDQFSVERPDGSNFTLKIRSTKLEDSAMYFCASSGDSPNTEAFFGQGTRLTVV.

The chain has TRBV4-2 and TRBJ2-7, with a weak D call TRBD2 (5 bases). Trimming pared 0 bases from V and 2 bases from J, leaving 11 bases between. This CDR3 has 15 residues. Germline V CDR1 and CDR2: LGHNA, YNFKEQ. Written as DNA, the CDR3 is TGTGCCAGCAGCCAAGAAAGGAACGGGGCCTACGAGCAGTACTTC. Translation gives CASSQERNGAYEQYF.

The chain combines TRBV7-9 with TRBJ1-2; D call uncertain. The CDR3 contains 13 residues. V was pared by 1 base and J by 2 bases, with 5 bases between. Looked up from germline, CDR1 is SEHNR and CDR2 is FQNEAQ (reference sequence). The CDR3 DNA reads TGTGCCAGCAGCTTAGTGGTAAACTATGGCTACACCTTC. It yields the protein CASSLVVNYGYTF.